One and the same sample provided the 30 T cell receptor beta chains below, sequenced in a study of cytotoxic CD8 clonotypes in ibrutinib-treated CLL. Here immunoSEQ multiplex PCR was the method, and the copy in TCRdb shows in-frame clones only, minus some. Here the sample spans about 330,000 clones, under 70% being singletons. Sequencing used PBMCs, obtained after 36 months of ibrutinib treatment. These receptors were taken from a human donor with chronic lymphocytic leukemia.

The table lists this clone with a count of one. The V call is TRBV5-4, the J call TRBJ2-2; a weak D match, TRBD2 (5 bases). V lost 2 bases and J lost 0, with 8 bases in between. The CDR3 has 15 amino acids. Germline-derived CDR1 and CDR2 are SGHNT and YYREEE (reference sequence). CDR3 amino acids: CASSLPGSNTGELFF. As DNA, the CDR3 is TGTGCCAGCAGCTTACCGGGATCGAACACCGGGGAGCTGTTTTTT.

The gene calls are TRBV9 and TRBJ2-7, with TRBD1 as a possible D gene (6 bases). CDR1 and CDR2 (germline): SGDLS, YYNGEE. Trimming took 4 bases from V and 2 from J, leaving 13 bases between them. CDR3 length: 14 residues. This chain's CDR3 is CASSPVDSTYEQYF. CDR3 bases: TGTGCCAGCAGCCCGGTGGACAGTACCTACGAGCAGTACTTC. Full variable domain (outside the CDR3, taken from reference TRBV9 and TRBJ2-7): DSGVTQTPKHLITATGQRVTLRCSPRSGDLSVYWYQQSLDQGLQFLIQYYNGEERAKGNILERFSAQQFPDLHSELNLSSLELGDSALYFCASSPVDSTYEQYFGPGTRLTVT.

This chain connects TRBV10-3 to TRBJ2-5, with D unresolved. Germline-derived CDR1 and CDR2 are ENHRY and SYGVKD. Trimming took off 9 bases at V and 1 base at J, with 12 bases between the two ends. CDR3 length: 13 residues. The CDR3 loop is CAMGTGTQETQYF. The CDR3 DNA sequence: TGTGCCATGGGTACGGGTACCCAAGAGACCCAGTACTTC.

DNA for the CDR3: TGCAGCGTTGGTATGAGGCTGGGAGAAAAACTGTTTTTT. Translation: CSVGMRLGEKLFF. The chain is built from TRBV29-1 and TRBJ1-4; D ambiguous. The germline V gene has CDR1 SQVTM and CDR2 ANQGSEA. Trimming stripped 4 bases from V and 8 bases from J, with 14 bases between. CDR3 length equals 13 residues.

J is TRBJ2-5 and V is TRBV18; D gene unclear. Per germline, CDR1 KGHSH and CDR2 LQKENI. Trimming removed 0 bases from V and 9 bases from J, with 8 bases in between. The CDR3 has 12 amino acids. CDR3 DNA: TGTGCCAGCTCACCACCGGGGTCGCCCCAGTACTTC. The encoded protein is CASSPPGSPQYF.

V is TRBV11-3 and J is TRBJ2-5; 11 bases align to TRBD2. V dropped 4 bases and J dropped 1; count of bases not matched to a gene: 2. Germline CDR1 is SGHNT and CDR2 is YENEEA. CDR3 length: 15 residues. CDR3 amino acids: CASSSGTSGQETQYF. The DNA for the CDR3 is TGTGCCAGCAGCTCCGGGACTAGCGGCCAAGAGACCCAGTACTTC.

The J gene is TRBJ2-4, the V gene TRBV5-6; 8 nucleotides line up with TRBD2. The trim removed 1 base at V and 6 bases at J, leaving 0 bases unmatched. Germline CDR1 SGHDT, CDR2 YYEEEE. The CDR3 is 13 amino acids. CDR3 coding DNA: TGTGCCAGCAGCTTGACTAGCGGAAACATTCAGTACTTC. Protein product: CASSLTSGNIQYF.

The V and J genes are TRBV6-6 and TRBJ2-7; 11 positions agree with TRBD1. Germline V CDR1 and CDR2: MNHNY, SVGAGI (reference sequence). The CDR3 is 15 residues long. The V and J ends lost 5 bases and 2 bases, in that order; junction bases with no gene match: 5. The CDR3 protein is CASSAGQGATYEQYF. The CDR3 DNA is TGTGCCAGCAGTGCCGGACAGGGGGCAACCTACGAGCAGTACTTC.

CDR3 region: CASSWAGGPNEQYF. CDR3 in DNA: TGCGCCAGCAGCTGGGCGGGAGGGCCCAACGAGCAGTACTTC. The chain is built from TRBV5-1 and TRBJ2-7; 9 bases match TRBD2. Unmatched junction bases numbered 6, after V lost 3 bases and J lost 5 bases. CDR3 length equals 14 residues. Germline CDR1 and CDR2: SGHRS and YFSETQ.

The chain recombines TRBV7-8 with TRBJ2-7, with 8 bases lining up with TRBD1. J gave up 4 bases and V 1 base, and 3 bases lay outside the gene matches. This CDR3 spans 14 amino acids. CDR1 is SGHVS, CDR2 FQNEAQ, per germline. Written as DNA, the CDR3 is TGTGCCAGCAGCTTAGGGACAGGGCTTTACGAGCAGTACTTC. Its translation is CASSLGTGLYEQYF.

This sequence joins TRBV9 and TRBJ1-5; D unclear. The CDR3 has 13 residues. Trimming cost V 7 bases and J 4 bases, with 12 bases left between them. Germline V gives CDR1 SGDLS, CDR2 YYNGEE. In nucleotides, the CDR3 is TGTGCCAGCTCTAAGGGCGGGAATCAGCCCCAGCATTTT. Its translation is CASSKGGNQPQHF.

The V and J genes are TRBV28 and TRBJ1-2, with D hard to call. Germline V gene sequence: CDR1 MDHEN, CDR2 SYDVKM. With 4 bases removed from V and 4 bases from J, the gap between germline ends came to 13 bases. CDR3 length: 14 residues. The CDR3 DNA is TGTGCCAGCAGTTCGCGGCCGCCTTCCTATGGCTACACCTTC. Protein sequence: CASSSRPPSYGYTF.

This rearrangement joins TRBV15 to TRBJ2-4; 12 bases fit TRBD1. Germline assignment: CDR1 LNHNV and CDR2 YYDKDF (reference sequence). The CDR3 covers 17 residues. V dropped 5 bases and J dropped 0; count of bases not matched to a gene: 5. The CDR3 DNA reads as TGTGCCACCAGCGGGGGACAGGGGGCTTTAGCCAAAAACATTCAGTACTTC. Residues: CATSGGQGALAKNIQYF.

The chain combines TRBV7-2 with TRBJ2-3; TRBD1 or TRBD2 may be the D gene (5 bases each). Germline V gene sequence: CDR1 SGHTA, CDR2 FQGNSA. The CDR3 covers 15 residues. Trimming cost V 10 bases and J 6 bases, with 23 bases left between them. The CDR3 loop is CANSPYLGPGDTQYF. The CDR3 DNA reads TGTGCCAACTCCCCTTATTTGGGACCGGGGGATACGCAGTATTTT.

This chain connects TRBV4-1 to TRBJ2-3; TRBD1 matches at 7 bases. Germline-derived CDR1 and CDR2 are MGHRA and YSYEKL. V shed 1 base and J 5 bases; nucleotides not matched to a gene: 9. This CDR3 contains 16 residues. The CDR3 here is CASSQGATGPGDTQYF. In nucleotides, the CDR3 is TGCGCCAGCAGCCAAGGAGCGACAGGGCCTGGAGATACGCAGTATTTT.

This clone showed up just a few times. The CDR3 spells CASSLTAANTGELFF. The CDR3, as DNA: TGCGCCAGCAGCTTGACAGCTGCGAACACCGGGGAGCTGTTTTTT. The chain recombines TRBV5-1 with TRBJ2-2; D unresolved. The CDR3 runs to 15 residues. Per the germline V gene, CDR1 is SGHRS and CDR2 is YFSETQ. V lost 1 base, J lost 0 bases, and 7 bases lay in between.

This sequence joins TRBV7-9 and TRBJ2-3, with 7 bases fitting TRBD2. Germline V gene lookup returns CDR1 SEHNR and CDR2 FQNEAQ (reference sequence). The CDR3 runs to 17 residues. The V segment lost 5 bases and the J segment 2 bases; nucleotides outside the gene matches: 13. CDR3 sequence: CASSPKAGTSATDTQYF. In nucleotides, the CDR3 is TGTGCCAGCAGCCCTAAAGCCGGAACTAGCGCCACAGATACGCAGTATTTT.

This clone came up a few times. The chain links TRBV6-4 to TRBJ2-2, with D perhaps matching TRBD1 (5 bases). Trimming took off 4 bases at V and 5 bases at J, with 5 bases between the two ends. The CDR3 is made up of 12 amino acids. Looked up from germline, CDR1 is MRHNA and CDR2 is SNTAGT. The CDR3 sequence: CASSAGTGELFF. The CDR3 DNA follows: TGTGCCAGCAGTGCAGGGACCGGGGAGCTGTTTTTT.

This clone was seen a handful of times. This rearrangement joins TRBV6-5 to TRBJ2-7, with 8 bases identical to TRBD1. V was clipped by 8 bases and J by 2 bases; unmatched bases: 8. The CDR3 sequence is 14 residues long. The germline gives CDR1 MNHEY, CDR2 SVGAGI. The CDR3: CASQRQGIPYEQYF. DNA for the CDR3: TGTGCCAGCCAGAGACAGGGGATTCCCTACGAGCAGTACTTC.

This clone came up a few times. The chain recombines TRBV5-1 with TRBJ2-3, with D perhaps TRBD2 (6 bases). Germline V gene data show CDR1 as SGHRS and CDR2 as YFSETQ. Trimming shortened V by 0 bases and J by 3 bases, and 17 bases separated the two germline ends. The CDR3 loop spans 17 amino acids. CDR3 residues: CASSLDIGGTSTDTQYF. CDR3 nucleotides: TGCGCCAGCAGCTTGGATATTGGCGGGACGAGTACAGATACGCAGTATTTT.

The J gene is TRBJ2-2, the V gene TRBV11-2, with D maybe TRBD2 (5 bases). The CDR3 totals 14 residues. CDR1 is SGHAT, CDR2 FQNNGV, per germline. With 3 bases removed from V and 6 bases from J, the gap between germline ends came to 11 bases. The CDR3 coding sequence is TGTGCCAGCAGCTTTACTAGAACAGCCGGGGAGCTGTTTTTT. Translating gives CASSFTRTAGELFF.

In this sample, this clone turned up a few times. DNA of the CDR3: TGCGCCAGCAGCCAACCGGGACAGGGAGTTAGTAATTCACCCCTCCACTTT. Protein product: CASSQPGQGVSNSPLHF. The chain has TRBV4-1 and TRBJ1-6; 9 bases align to TRBD1. CDR1 and CDR2 (germline): MGHRA, YSYEKL. V was clipped by 2 bases and J by 6 bases; unmatched bases: 8. The length of the CDR3 is 17 residues.

The CDR3 region is CASSLITRRNMNTEAFF. The CDR3 DNA reads as TGTGCCAGCAGCTTAATTACCCGAAGAAATATGAACACTGAAGCTTTCTTT. The chain combines TRBV7-9 with TRBJ1-1; no reliable D call. The CDR3 covers 17 residues. Germline V gene lookup returns CDR1 SEHNR and CDR2 FQNEAQ (reference sequence). V was cut by 2 bases and J by 0 bases, with 16 bases left in between.

The rearrangement uses TRBV19 and TRBJ2-7; D gene ambiguous. Trimming pared 8 bases from V and 2 bases from J, leaving 10 bases between. Germline V gene data show CDR1 as LNHDA and CDR2 as SQIVND (reference sequence). The CDR3 contains 12 residues. The CDR3 sequence is CASSGLPYEQYF. CDR3 DNA: TGTGCCAGTTCCGGGCTTCCCTACGAGCAGTACTTC.

This clone came up a few times. V usage is TRBV6-5 and J usage is TRBJ2-1; perhaps TRBD1 as D (6 bases). Germline CDR1 is MNHEY and CDR2 is SVGAGI. V lost 6 bases, J lost 8 bases, and 8 bases lay in between. CDR3 length: 11 residues. CDR3 sequence: CASSRGHEQFF. CDR3 bases: TGTGCCAGCAGCAGGGGACATGAGCAGTTCTTC.

This clone was counted a single time. The rearrangement uses TRBV29-1 and TRBJ2-1, with 9 bases matching TRBD2. CDR1 SQVTM and CDR2 ANQGSEA come from the germline V gene. The CDR3 sequence is 14 residues long. Germline trimming cut 6 bases from V and 4 bases from J; bases unmatched to any gene: 7. The CDR3 DNA reads as TGCAGCGTAACACGGACTAGCGAATACAATGAGCAGTTCTTC. Protein: CSVTRTSEYNEQFF.

This clone was detected only a few times. The chain combines TRBV9 with TRBJ2-7; 9 bases fit TRBD1. The CDR3 is 15 residues long. Per germline, CDR1 SGDLS and CDR2 YYNGEE. Trimming cost V 3 bases and J 5 bases; bases outside gene matches: 9. CDR3 sequence (DNA): TGTGCCAGCAGCGCTCGGACAGGGGACGCCCACGAGCAGTACTTC. It codes for CASSARTGDAHEQYF.

The table lists this clone with a count of one. The chain has TRBV5-1 and TRBJ2-7; 10 bases match TRBD2. The V segment lost 4 bases and the J segment 4 bases; nucleotides outside the gene matches: 8. CDR3 length: 15 amino acids. Germline V CDR1 and CDR2: SGHRS, YFSETQ. The CDR3: CASSEREGLTYEQYF. The CDR3 region has the DNA TGCGCCAGCAGCGAGCGGGAGGGCCTAACTTACGAGCAGTACTTC.

The gene calls are TRBV29-1 and TRBJ2-7, with 8 bases matching TRBD1. This CDR3 comprises 14 residues. The V and J ends lost 6 bases and 2 bases, in that order; junction bases with no gene match: 9. Germline V gene data show CDR1 as SQVTM and CDR2 as ANQGSEA. CDR3 region: CSVNSGTGTYEQYF. The CDR3 DNA is TGCAGCGTCAATTCCGGGACAGGAACCTACGAGCAGTACTTC.

The chain carries TRBV9 and TRBJ2-3, with D possibly being TRBD1 (5 bases). With 0 bases removed from V and 1 base from J, the gap between germline ends came to 6 bases. Germline V gives CDR1 SGDLS, CDR2 YYNGEE. The CDR3 is 14 amino acids. In DNA form, the CDR3 reads TGTGCCAGCAGCGTAGCACAGGGCACAGATACGCAGTATTTT. This sequence encodes CASSVAQGTDTQYF.